At least ten counts were recorded for the clone carrying this TCR beta chain. TCRdb's table, derived via immunoSEQ multiplex PCR, lists solely in-frame clones and lacks some. The sample has 30,000 to 40,000 clones, none seen only once; the top ten hold approximately 3.9%. The source of the sample is a study of T cell clonality in common variable immunodeficiency. Sequenced material: peripheral blood mononuclear cells. This receptor was identified in a person aged 18 to 70 in good health.

Partial CDR3 DNA: TGTGCCAGCAGCTTCGGACAGACCCAAGAGACC. Translating gives CASSFGQTQET. The CDR3 reads in full as CASSFGQTQETQYF. The chain recombines TRBV7-8 with TRBJ2-5; D perhaps matches TRBD1 (6 bases). The read terminates 3 residues ahead of where the CDR3 ends, so the germline J gene completes it. The CDR3 is 14 amino acids. Looked up from germline, CDR1 is SGHVS and CDR2 is FQNEAQ. Trimming left V 3 bases short and J 1 base short, with 9 bases between.